This T cell receptor (beta chain) is from a study of response to subunit inactivated influenza vaccine. In TCRdb, the RT-PCR reads were re-called with MiXCR into one record per CDR3 protein. The data contain about 540,000 distinct CDR3 sequences, 12% to 15% of them singletons. In this sample, this clonotype turned up a few times. Antigen specificity is unknown. The CDR3 runs to 15 residues. The V gene lost 2 bases and the J gene lost 0 bases, with 8 bases spanning the gap. The V gene's germline CDR1 is MNHEY and CDR2 SVGAGI. Study results and limitations: Seasonal influenza vaccination, on each occasion, was suggested by the authors to recruit few new T cells.

This receptor was taken from a man aged 50-59 years who received an inactivated influenza vaccine. Sequencing used PBMCs from blood, obtained roughly 12 days after vaccination. The chain links TRBV6-5 to TRBJ2-1, with D possibly being TRBD1 (6 bases). Written as DNA, the CDR3 is TGTGCCAGCAGTTACGGGGACACCTCCTACAATGAGCAGTTCTTC. Residues: CASSYGDTSYNEQFF.